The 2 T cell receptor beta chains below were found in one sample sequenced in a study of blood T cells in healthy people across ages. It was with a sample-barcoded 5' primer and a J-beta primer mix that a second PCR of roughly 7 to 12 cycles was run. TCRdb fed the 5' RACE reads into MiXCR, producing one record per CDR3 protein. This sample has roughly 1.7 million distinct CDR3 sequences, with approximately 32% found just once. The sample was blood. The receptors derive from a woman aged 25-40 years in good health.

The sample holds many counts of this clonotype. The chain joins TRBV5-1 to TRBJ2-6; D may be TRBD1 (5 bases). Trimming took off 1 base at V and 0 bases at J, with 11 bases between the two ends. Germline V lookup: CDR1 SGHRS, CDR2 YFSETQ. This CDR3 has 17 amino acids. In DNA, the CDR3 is TGCGCCAGCAGCTTGACAGGTCTAAGCTCTGGGGCCAACGTCCTGACTTTC. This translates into CASSLTGLSSGANVLTF.

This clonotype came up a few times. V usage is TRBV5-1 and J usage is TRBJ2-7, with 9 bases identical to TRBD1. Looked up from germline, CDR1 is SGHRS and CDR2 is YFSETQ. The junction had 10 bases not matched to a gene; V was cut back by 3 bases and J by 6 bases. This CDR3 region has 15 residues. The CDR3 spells CASSSASGQGREQYF. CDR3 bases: TGCGCCAGCAGCTCGGCCTCGGGACAGGGCCGCGAGCAGTACTTC.